The entry that follows covers one T cell receptor beta chain sequence. Its recognized antigen is unknown. One base away there is no much larger clone; base qualities are not given. The sample originates from a study of blood T cell repertoires in COVID-19 (dated by TCRdb to 2018 to 2020). As for the study more broadly: Samples from collaborators originated in the United States, Italy and Spain and spanned both the acute and convalescent phases of COVID-19. The prospective study material was composed of cDNA or gDNA derived from T cells, B-cell-depleted T cells, or PBMCs. The sample metadata nearly always contained a de-identified subject ID, COVID-19 status, age in years and sex. The dataset comprised deeply sampled blood TCRbeta repertoires from subjects exposed to, actively infected with, or recovered from COVID-19. The repertoires were released in a freely available public database meant as a resource for research on the immune response to SARS-CoV-2. Where available, HLA class I and class II types were taken from metadata supplied by the sample provider and were not determined by assay-based typing. The samples were drawn from two sources: the first 160 participants of the ongoing ImmuneRACE study, and 1,000 to 1,500 subjects contributed by 6 global collaborators.

TCRbeta CDR3 regions were amplified from genomic DNA by means of the immunoSEQ Assay, a bias-controlled multiplex PCR. The published analysis was carried out like this. The number of nucleated cells in each sample was estimated by amplification of reference gene primers within the assay. To quantify the absolute abundance of each unique TCRbeta CDR3 rearrangement, sequence reads were collapsed and filtered. Productive Simpson clonality was computed per sample as the square root of Simpson's diversity index over productive rearrangements. In TCRdb, the immuneACCESS table is reduced to in-frame sequences with V and J assigned. These tables do not hold every clone; where another copy was compared, an unresolved V gene accounts for under half, and the others remain unexplained. Clone size and V and J calls were adopted from that table, with D and trimming inferred from the DNA. Across this sample there are 150,000 to 160,000 clones, with about four fifths seen only once. Clones ranked in the top ten supply approximately 0.5% of the sample.

Collaborating institutions collected whole blood in K2EDTA tubes following their own protocols. For TCRbeta analysis, collaborators shipped samples as frozen whole blood, isolated PBMCs, or DNA extracted from either of those sample types. Findings and caveats that apply to the study as a whole: The amount of clinical and demographic metadata varied by source and participant and was provided uncurated.

This receptor was taken from a man in his sixties with acute or convalescent COVID-19. Material: peripheral blood.

In nucleotide form, the sequence is TGTGCCAGCAGCGATAACAGGGGCGAGCAGTACTTC. Its translation reads: CASSDNRGEQYF. This receptor chain uses TRBV5-6 and TRBJ2-7, and 7 bases in between align with TRBD1. CDR1 and CDR2, looked up from the germline V gene, are SGHDT and YYEEEE. V and J are trimmed by 4 bases and 6 bases, and the gene matches miss 4 bases of the junction. The cysteine opens and the phenylalanine closes a CDR3 of 12 amino acids. The only DNA kept is the CDR3, 36 bases in frame from the first base.